What follows describes a single TCR beta chain. The antigen is unknown. This sample was included in a study of shared clonotypes between healthy human individuals. Study details: The plates for each donor numbered three CD4 naive, three CD4 memory, two CD8 naive and one CD8 memory.

TCRdb keeps only in-frame clones here, not all; method: immunoSEQ multiplex PCR. The table lists under 550,000 clones, approximately 95% of them singletons. Study results and caveats: Generation of non-shared clonotypes was less probable than generation of clonotypes shared by all four donors.

This CDR3 region has 14 residues. Germline CDR1 is SEHNR and CDR2 is FQNEAQ (reference sequence). Trimming took off 3 bases at V and 7 bases at J, with 12 bases between the two ends. The genes are TRBV7-9 and TRBJ2-2; no clear D. This clonotype was sampled from a woman in her 30s in good health. The sample consisted of naive CD4+ T cells sorted from blood. The subset here: CD45RA+ positively selected. This CDR3 is CASSFDRWGGELFF. As DNA, the CDR3 is TGTGCCAGCAGCTTCGATAGGTGGGGCGGGGAGCTGTTTTTT.